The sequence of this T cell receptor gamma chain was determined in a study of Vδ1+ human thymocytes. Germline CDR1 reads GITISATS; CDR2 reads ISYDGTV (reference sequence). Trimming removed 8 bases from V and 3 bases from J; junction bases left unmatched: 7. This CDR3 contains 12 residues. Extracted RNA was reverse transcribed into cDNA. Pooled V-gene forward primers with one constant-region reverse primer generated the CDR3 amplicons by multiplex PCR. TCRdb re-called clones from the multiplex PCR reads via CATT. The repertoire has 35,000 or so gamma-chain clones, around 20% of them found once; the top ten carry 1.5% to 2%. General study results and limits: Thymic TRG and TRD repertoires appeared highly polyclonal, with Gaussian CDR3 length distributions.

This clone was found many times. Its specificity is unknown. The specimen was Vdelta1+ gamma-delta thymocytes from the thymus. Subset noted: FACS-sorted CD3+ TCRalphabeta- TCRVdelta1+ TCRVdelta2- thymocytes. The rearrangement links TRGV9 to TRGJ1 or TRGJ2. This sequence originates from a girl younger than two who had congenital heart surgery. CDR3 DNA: TGTGCCTTGTTTCCCCTTTATTATAAGAAACTCTTT. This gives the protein CALFPLYYKKLF.